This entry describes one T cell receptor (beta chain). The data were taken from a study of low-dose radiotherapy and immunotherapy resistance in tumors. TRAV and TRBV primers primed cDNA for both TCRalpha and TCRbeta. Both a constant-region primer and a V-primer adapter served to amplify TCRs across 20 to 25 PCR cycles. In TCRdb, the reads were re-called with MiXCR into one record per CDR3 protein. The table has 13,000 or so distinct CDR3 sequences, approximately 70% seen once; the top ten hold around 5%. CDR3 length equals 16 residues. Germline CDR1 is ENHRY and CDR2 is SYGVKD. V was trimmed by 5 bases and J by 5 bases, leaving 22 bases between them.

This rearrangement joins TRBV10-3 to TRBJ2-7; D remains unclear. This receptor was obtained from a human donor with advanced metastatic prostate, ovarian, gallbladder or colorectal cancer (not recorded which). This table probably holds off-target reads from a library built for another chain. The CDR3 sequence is CAISPFMNPRSNEQYF. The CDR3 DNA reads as TGTGCCATCAGTCCCTTTATGAACCCTAGGTCCAACGAGCAGTACTTC.